These 7 T cell receptor beta chains were all obtained from the same sample, sequenced in a study of T cells in localized non-small cell lung cancer. Sequencing used immunoSEQ multiplex PCR; TCRdb keeps in-frame clones, though not all of them. The sample shows around 39,000 clones, around 90% of them seen only once. The material was peripheral blood, obtained before any cancer treatment. The receptors shown here come from a woman aged 35 to 75 with stage I lung adenocarcinoma.

The chain employs TRBV6-1 and TRBJ2-7; TRBD1 matches at 10 bases. The CDR3 runs to 14 residues. In germline, CDR1 is MNHNS, CDR2 SASEGT. V lost 4 bases to trimming and J lost 6 bases; unmatched junction nucleotides: 6. The CDR3 DNA reads as TGTGCCAGCAGTGCCCCAGACAGGGGGCCCGAGCAGTACTTC. Protein product: CASSAPDRGPEQYF.

The V call is TRBV2, the J call TRBJ1-5; D possibly corresponds to TRBD1 (6 bases). Germline V gene lookup returns CDR1 SNHLY and CDR2 FYNNEI. The length of the CDR3 is 13 residues. The germline V and J ends were trimmed by 5 bases and 5 bases, with 10 bases remaining between them. The CDR3 here is CASSTDSYQPQHF. The DNA for the CDR3 is TGTGCCAGCAGTACGGACAGCTATCAGCCCCAGCATTTT.

The chain has TRBV6-1 and TRBJ2-5; 7 bases are shared with TRBD1. This CDR3 spans 15 amino acids. The V gene end was trimmed by 5 bases and the J gene end by 1 base; junction bases not matched to a gene: 7. Germline V lookup: CDR1 MNHNS, CDR2 SASEGT. CDR3 nucleotide sequence: TGTGCCAGCAGTCGACAGGGAGCCCTCCAAGAGACCCAGTACTTC. Translation gives CASSRQGALQETQYF.

On this clone: One end of the junction fails to match germline, which may point to a read error. The chain joins TRBV4-1 to TRBJ2-7; maybe TRBD1 (5 bases). The CDR3 contains 14 residues. Germline CDR1 MGHRA, CDR2 YSYEKL. In nucleotides, the CDR3 is TGCGCCAGCAGCCAAGGACAGTTCTCCCACGAGCAGTACTTC. This codes for CASSQGQFSHEQYF.

This clone has just one count. This chain uses TRBV6-6 with TRBJ2-2; possibly TRBD1 for D (5 bases). This CDR3 spans 12 amino acids. V lost 6 bases to trimming and J lost 3 bases, with 5 bases between them. The germline V gene encodes CDR1 MNHNY and CDR2 SVGAGI (reference sequence). The CDR3 nucleotides read TGTGCCAGCAGCAGGGACACCGGGGAGCTGTTTTTT. Amino acids: CASSRDTGELFF.

This clone was seen only once. The J gene is TRBJ2-2, the V gene TRBV27; D is possibly TRBD1 (6 bases). V was clipped by 0 bases and J by 5 bases, with 16 bases between them. The germline V gene encodes CDR1 MNHEY and CDR2 SMNVEV (reference sequence). CDR3 length: 17 amino acids. This CDR3 is CASSLSIPGDTTGELFF. In DNA, the CDR3 is TGTGCCAGCAGTTTATCGATTCCAGGGGATACGACCGGGGAGCTGTTTTTT.

V gene TRBV10-3 combines with J gene TRBJ2-2; D remains unclear. The CDR3 length is 15 residues. Trimming pared 4 bases from V and 2 bases from J, leaving 11 bases between. In germline, CDR1 is ENHRY, CDR2 SYGVKD. The CDR3 DNA follows: TGTGCCATCAGTGGGGCACCCATCAACACCGGGGAGCTGTTTTTT. Translating it yields CAISGAPINTGELFF.